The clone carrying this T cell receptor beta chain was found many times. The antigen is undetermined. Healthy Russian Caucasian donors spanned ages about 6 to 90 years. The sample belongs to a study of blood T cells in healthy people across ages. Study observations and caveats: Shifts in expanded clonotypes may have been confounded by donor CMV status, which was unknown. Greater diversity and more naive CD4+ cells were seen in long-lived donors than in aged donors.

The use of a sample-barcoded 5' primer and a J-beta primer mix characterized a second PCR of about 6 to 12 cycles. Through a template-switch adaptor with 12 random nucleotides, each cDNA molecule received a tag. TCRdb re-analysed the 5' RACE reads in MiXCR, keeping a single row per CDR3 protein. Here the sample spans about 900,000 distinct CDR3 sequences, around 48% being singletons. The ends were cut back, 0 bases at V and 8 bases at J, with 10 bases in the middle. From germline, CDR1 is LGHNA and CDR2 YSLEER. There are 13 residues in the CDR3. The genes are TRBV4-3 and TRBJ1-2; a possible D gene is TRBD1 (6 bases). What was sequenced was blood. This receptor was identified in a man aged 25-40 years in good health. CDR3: CASSQDRRGGYTF. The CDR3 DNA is TGCGCCAGCAGCCAAGATCGCAGGGGAGGCTACACCTTC.